This TCR beta chain was identified in a study of blood T cell repertoires in COVID-19. Original handling: Reference gene primer amplification yielded estimated nucleated cell counts. Clones were sequenced by immunoSEQ multiplex PCR, and TCRdb holds only the in-frame ones, with some missing. The V and J calls and clone size come from that table; D and trimming were worked out from the DNA. The data hold 110,000 to 150,000 clones, with 84% observed a single time. V lost 8 bases and J lost 1; bases outside the gene matches: 7. The length of the CDR3 is 15 residues. Germline V gene data show CDR1 as MDHEN and CDR2 as SYDVKM.

The sequence derives from a human donor in a cohort sampled during active COVID-19. Specimen: peripheral blood. The chain links TRBV28 to TRBJ2-2; TRBD1 aligns across 7 bases. The CDR3 region has the DNA TGTGCCAGCCTAACCGGGACAGTGAACACCGGGGAGCTGTTTTTT. Amino acid sequence: CASLTGTVNTGELFF.